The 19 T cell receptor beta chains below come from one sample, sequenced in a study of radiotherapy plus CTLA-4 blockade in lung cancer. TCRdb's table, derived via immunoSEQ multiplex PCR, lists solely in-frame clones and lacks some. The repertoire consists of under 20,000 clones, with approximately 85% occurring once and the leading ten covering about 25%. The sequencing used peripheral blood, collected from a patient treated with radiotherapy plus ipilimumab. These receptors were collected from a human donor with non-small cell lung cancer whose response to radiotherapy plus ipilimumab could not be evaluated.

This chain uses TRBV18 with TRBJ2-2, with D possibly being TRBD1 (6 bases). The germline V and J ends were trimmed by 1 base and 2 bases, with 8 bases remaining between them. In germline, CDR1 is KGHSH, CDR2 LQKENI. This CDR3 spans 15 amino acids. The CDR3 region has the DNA TGTGCCAGCTCACCACTACAGGGAAACACCGGGGAGCTGTTTTTT. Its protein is CASSPLQGNTGELFF. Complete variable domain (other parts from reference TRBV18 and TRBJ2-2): NAGVMQNPRHLVRRRGQEARLRCSPMKGHSHVYWYRQLPEEGLKFMVYLQKENIIDESGMPKERFSAEFPKEGPSILRIQQVVRGDSAAYFCASSPLQGNTGELFFGEGSRLTVL.

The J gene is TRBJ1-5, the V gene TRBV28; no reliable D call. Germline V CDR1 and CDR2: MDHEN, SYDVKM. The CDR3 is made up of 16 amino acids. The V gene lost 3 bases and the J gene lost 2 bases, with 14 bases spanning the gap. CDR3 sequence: CASSFRYGVGNQPQHF. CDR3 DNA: TGTGCCAGCAGTTTTCGGTACGGGGTAGGCAATCAGCCCCAGCATTTT. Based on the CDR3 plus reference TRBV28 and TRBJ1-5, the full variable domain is DVKVTQSSRYLVKRTGEKVFLECVQDMDHENMFWYRQDPGLGLRLIYFSYDVKMKEKGDIPEGYSVSREKKERFSLILESASTNQTSMYLCASSFRYGVGNQPQHFGDGTRLSIL.

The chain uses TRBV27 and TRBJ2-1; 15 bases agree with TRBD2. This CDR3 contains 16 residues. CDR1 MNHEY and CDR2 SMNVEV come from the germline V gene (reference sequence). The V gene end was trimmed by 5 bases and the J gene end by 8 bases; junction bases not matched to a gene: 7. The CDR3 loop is CASSPGLAGGPDEQFF. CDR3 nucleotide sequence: TGTGCCAGCAGTCCCGGACTAGCGGGGGGGCCCGATGAGCAGTTCTTC.

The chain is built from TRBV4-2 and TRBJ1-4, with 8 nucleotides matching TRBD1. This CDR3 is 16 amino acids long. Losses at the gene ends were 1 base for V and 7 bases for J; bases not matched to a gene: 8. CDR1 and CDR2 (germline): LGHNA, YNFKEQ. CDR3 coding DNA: TGTGCCAGCAGCCAAGGGGGGGGCAGGGGGCCTGAAAAACTGTTTTTT. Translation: CASSQGGGRGPEKLFF.

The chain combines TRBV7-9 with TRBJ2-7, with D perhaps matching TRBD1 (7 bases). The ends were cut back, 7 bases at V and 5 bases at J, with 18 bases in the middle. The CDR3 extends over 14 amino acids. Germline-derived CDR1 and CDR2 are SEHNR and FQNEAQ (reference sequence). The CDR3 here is CASTKAAGGNEQYF. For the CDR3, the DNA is TGTGCCAGCACCAAAGCGGCAGGGGGGAACGAGCAGTACTTC.

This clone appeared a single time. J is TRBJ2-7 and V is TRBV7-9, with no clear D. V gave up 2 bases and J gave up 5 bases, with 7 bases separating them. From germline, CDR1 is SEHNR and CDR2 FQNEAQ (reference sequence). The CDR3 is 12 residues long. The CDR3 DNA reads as TGTGCCAGCAGCTTACGAGATAACGAGCAGTACTTC. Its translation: CASSLRDNEQYF.

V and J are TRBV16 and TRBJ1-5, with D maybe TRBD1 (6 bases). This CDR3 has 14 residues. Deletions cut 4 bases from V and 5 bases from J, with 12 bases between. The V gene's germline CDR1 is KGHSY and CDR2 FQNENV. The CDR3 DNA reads TGTGCCAGCAGCCCCGGGGCAGGGGATCAGCCCCAGCATTTT. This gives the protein CASSPGAGDQPQHF.

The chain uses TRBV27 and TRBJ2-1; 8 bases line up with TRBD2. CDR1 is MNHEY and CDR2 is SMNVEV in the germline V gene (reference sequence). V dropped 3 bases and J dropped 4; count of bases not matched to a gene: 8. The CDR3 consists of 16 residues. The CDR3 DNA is TGTGCCAGCAGTTTGGGCAAGAGCGGGGGATACAATGAGCAGTTCTTC. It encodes CASSLGKSGGYNEQFF.

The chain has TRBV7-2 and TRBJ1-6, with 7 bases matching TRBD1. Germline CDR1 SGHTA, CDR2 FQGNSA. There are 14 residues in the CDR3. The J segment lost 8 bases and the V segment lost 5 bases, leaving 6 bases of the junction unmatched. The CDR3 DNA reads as TGTGCCAGCAGCACCTACACAGGGGATTCACCCCTCCACTTT. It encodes CASSTYTGDSPLHF.

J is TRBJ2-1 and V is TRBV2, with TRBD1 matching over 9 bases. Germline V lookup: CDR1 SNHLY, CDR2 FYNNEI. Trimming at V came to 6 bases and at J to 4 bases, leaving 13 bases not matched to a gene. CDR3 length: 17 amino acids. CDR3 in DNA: TGTGCCAGCAGGTCTTTTCTCTCGGGACAGGGTTACAATGAGCAGTTCTTC. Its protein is CASRSFLSGQGYNEQFF.

CDR3 residues: CASSPGDTPRDTEAFF. The DNA for the CDR3 is TGCGCCAGCAGCCCAGGGGACACTCCGAGGGACACTGAAGCTTTCTTT. The V and J genes are TRBV4-3 and TRBJ1-1, with a possible D match to TRBD1 (6 bases). Germline V gene data show CDR1 as LGHNA and CDR2 as YSLEER. The V gene lost 4 bases and the J gene lost 3 bases, with 18 bases spanning the gap. The CDR3 is 16 residues long.

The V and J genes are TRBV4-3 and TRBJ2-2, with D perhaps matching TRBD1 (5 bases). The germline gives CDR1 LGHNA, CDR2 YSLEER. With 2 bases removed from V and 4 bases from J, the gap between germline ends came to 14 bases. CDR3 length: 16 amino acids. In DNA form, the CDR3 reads TGCGCCAGCAGCCAACAGTGGTCCCAGGGCACCGGGGAGCTGTTTTTT. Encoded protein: CASSQQWSQGTGELFF.

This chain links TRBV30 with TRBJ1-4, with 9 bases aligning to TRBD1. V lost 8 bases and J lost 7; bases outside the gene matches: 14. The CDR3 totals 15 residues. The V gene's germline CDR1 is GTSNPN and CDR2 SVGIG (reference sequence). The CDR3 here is CAPNPPTGGGEKLFF. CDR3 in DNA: TGTGCCCCCAACCCCCCGACAGGGGGTGGTGAAAAACTGTTTTTT.

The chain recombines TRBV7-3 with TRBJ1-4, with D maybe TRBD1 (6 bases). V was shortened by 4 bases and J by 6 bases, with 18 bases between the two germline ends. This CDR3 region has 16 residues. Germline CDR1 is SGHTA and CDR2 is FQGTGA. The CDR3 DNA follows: TGTGCCAGCAGCTGGGGGCCCGAGGCGGGTTATGAAAAACTGTTTTTT. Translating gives CASSWGPEAGYEKLFF.

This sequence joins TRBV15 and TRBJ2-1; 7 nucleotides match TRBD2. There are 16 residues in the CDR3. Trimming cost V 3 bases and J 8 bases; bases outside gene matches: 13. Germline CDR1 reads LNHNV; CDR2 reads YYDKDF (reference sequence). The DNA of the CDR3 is TGTGCCACCAGCAGGGGGGGGGTTGATCGCGCCTATGAGCAGTTCTTC. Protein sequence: CATSRGGVDRAYEQFF.

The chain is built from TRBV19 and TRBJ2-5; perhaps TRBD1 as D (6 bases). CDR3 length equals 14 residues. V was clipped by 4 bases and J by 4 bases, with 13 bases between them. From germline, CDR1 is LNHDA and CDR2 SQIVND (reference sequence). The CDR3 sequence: CASSTGQFVETQYF. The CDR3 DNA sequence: TGTGCCAGTAGTACCGGACAGTTCGTAGAGACCCAGTACTTC.

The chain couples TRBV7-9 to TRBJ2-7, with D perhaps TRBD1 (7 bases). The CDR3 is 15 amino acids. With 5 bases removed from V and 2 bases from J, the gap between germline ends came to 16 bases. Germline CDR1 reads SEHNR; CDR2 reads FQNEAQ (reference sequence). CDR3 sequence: CASSPPSGGPYEQYF. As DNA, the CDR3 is TGTGCCAGCAGCCCACCTTCAGGGGGGCCCTACGAGCAGTACTTC.

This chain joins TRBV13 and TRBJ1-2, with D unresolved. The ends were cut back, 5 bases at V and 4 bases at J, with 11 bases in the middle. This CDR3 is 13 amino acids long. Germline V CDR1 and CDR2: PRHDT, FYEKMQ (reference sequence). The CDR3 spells CASSAGSFYGYTF. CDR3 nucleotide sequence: TGTGCCAGCAGCGCCGGGTCTTTCTATGGCTACACCTTC.

The CDR3 reads CASGLGLGETQYF. The CDR3 nucleotides are TGTGCCAGTGGGCTGGGGCTAGGGGAGACCCAGTACTTC. The chain links TRBV5-8 to TRBJ2-5; tentatively, D is TRBD1 (5 bases). V was clipped by 8 bases and J by 5 bases, with 16 bases between them. The germline V gene encodes CDR1 SGHTS and CDR2 YDEGEE. This CDR3 contains 13 residues.